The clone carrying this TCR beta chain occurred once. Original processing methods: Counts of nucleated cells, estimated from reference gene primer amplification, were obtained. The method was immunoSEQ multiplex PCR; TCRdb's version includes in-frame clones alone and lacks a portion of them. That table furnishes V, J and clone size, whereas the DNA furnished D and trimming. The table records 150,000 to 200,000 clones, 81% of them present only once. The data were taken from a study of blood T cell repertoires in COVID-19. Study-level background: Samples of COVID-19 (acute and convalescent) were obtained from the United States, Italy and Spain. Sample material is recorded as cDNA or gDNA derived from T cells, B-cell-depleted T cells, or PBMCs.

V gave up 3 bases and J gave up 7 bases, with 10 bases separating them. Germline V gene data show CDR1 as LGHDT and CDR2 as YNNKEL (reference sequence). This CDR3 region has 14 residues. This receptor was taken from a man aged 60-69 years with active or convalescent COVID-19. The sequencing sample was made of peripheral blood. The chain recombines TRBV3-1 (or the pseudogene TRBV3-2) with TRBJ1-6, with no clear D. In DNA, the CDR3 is TGTGCCAGCAGCCACGAAGGGAGAAATTCACCCCTCCACTTT. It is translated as CASSHEGRNSPLHF.